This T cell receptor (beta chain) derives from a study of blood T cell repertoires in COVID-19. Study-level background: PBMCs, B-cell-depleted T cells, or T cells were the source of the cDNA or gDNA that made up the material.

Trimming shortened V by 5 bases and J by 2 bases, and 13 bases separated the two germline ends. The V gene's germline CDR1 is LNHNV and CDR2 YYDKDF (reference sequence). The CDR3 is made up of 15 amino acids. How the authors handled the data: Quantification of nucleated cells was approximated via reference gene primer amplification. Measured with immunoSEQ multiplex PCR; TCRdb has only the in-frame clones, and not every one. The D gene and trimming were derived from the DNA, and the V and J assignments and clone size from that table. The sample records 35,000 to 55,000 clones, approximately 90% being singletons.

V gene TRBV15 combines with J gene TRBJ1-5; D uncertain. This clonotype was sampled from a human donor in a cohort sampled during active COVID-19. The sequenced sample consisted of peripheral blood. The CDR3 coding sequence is TGTGCCACCAGCGAAAGCGGAAGCCGCAATCAGCCCCAGCATTTT. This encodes CATSESGSRNQPQHF.